Listed below are T cell receptor beta chains from one sample, sequenced in a study of monozygotic twins with cystic fibrosis. TCRdb's table, derived via immunoSEQ multiplex PCR, lists solely in-frame clones and lacks some. The table records under 25,000 clones, around 97% of them present only once. Sequencing used blood. Receptor source: a woman aged 25-40 years with cystic fibrosis. Each CDR3 is given with its conserved first and last residue. Fields, in order: V gene, D gene, clone size, J gene, CDR3 DNA, CDR3 protein. The D gene is left open where the match is weak. Rows may omit the clone size; those that give it use once, few, many or a size class.

TRBV15	NA	NA	TRBJ1-2	TGTGCCACCAGCAGAGATCGAGGAGATGGCTACACCTTC	CATSRDRGDGYTF
TRBV9	NA	NA	TRBJ2-2	TGTGCCAGCAGCGTAGCCGTGGGCGGGTATACCGGGGAGCTGTTTTTT	CASSVAVGGYTGELFF
TRBV4-1	NA	NA	TRBJ1-4	TGCGCCAGCAGCCAAGCCCAGGGTGCAACTAATGAAAAACTGTTTTTT	CASSQAQGATNEKLFF
TRBV29-1	TRBD1	NA	TRBJ1-2	TGCAGCGTTGACCGGACAGGGAATGGCTACACCTTC	CSVDRTGNGYTF
TRBV5-1	TRBD1	NA	TRBJ1-4	TGCGCCAGCAGCGGGAGGGGACAGCCAAATGAAAAACTGTTTTTT	CASSGRGQPNEKLFF
TRBV19	NA	NA	TRBJ1-4	TGTGCCAGTAGTATCTCCCTTGGGGAGTTTGAAAAACTGTTTTTT	CASSISLGEFEKLFF
TRBV5-6	NA	NA	TRBJ1-1	TGTGCCAGCAGCCTTGATCCTGGACAGCACACTGAAGCTTTCTTT	CASSLDPGQHTEAFF
TRBV6-6	NA	once	TRBJ1-2	TGTGCCAGCAGTAACCTCCGCGTGGTCACCGATTATGGCTACACCTTC	CASSNLRVVTDYGYTF
TRBV4-3	NA	NA	TRBJ2-2	TGCGCCAGCAGCCAGGGATGGAACACCGGGGAGCTGTTTTTT	CASSQGWNTGELFF
TRBV5-6	NA	NA	TRBJ2-1	TGTGCCAGCAGTCGACGATGGGAGCAGTTCTTC	CASSRRWEQFF
TRBV5-1	TRBD1	NA	TRBJ2-2	TGCGCCAGCAGCTTGGCCGTGGACAGGGGGAGCACCGGGGAGCTGTTTTTT	CASSLAVDRGSTGELFF
TRBV10-3	NA	NA	TRBJ1-2	TGTGCCATCAGTGAACTCAGCGGACGTTTTAATAACGGCTACACCTTC	CAISELSGRFNNGYTF
TRBV6-6	NA	once	TRBJ2-7	TGTGCCAGCAGTTACACTAGCTTGGGGGAGCAGTACTTC	CASSYTSLGEQYF
TRBV6-1	NA	NA	TRBJ1-2	TGTGCCAGCAGTGCCACAGGGTCCTATGGCTACACCTTC	CASSATGSYGYTF
TRBV7-9	TRBD2	NA	TRBJ2-7	TGTGCCAGCAGCTTAGCGGCTAGCGGGGGGCTCAGCTCCTACGAGCAGTACTTC	CASSLAASGGLSSYEQYF
TRBV5-1	TRBD1	NA	TRBJ1-6	TGCGCCAGCAGCCTAGACAGGGCCAAATATAATTCACCCCTCCACTTT	CASSLDRAKYNSPLHF
TRBV4-1	NA	few	TRBJ2-2	TGCGCCAGCAGCCAAGAAAAACAAATCACCGGGGAGCTGTTTTTT	CASSQEKQITGELFF
TRBV18	NA	NA	TRBJ1-1	TGTGCCAGCTCACCACGGGGGGCCACGGCTGAAGCTTTCTTT	CASSPRGATAEAFF
TRBV10-3	NA	once	TRBJ1-2	TGTGCCATCTCCTCACAGGGAGAAGGCTACACCTTC	CAISSQGEGYTF
TRBV30	NA	NA	TRBJ2-5	TGTGCCTGGAGTGGCTGGCTAGGGGGGGAGACCCAGTACTTC	CAWSGWLGGETQYF
TRBV6-1	NA	once	TRBJ2-7	TGTGCCAGCAGTGAATGGGAACAGGCTCGCGAGCAGTACTTC	CASSEWEQAREQYF